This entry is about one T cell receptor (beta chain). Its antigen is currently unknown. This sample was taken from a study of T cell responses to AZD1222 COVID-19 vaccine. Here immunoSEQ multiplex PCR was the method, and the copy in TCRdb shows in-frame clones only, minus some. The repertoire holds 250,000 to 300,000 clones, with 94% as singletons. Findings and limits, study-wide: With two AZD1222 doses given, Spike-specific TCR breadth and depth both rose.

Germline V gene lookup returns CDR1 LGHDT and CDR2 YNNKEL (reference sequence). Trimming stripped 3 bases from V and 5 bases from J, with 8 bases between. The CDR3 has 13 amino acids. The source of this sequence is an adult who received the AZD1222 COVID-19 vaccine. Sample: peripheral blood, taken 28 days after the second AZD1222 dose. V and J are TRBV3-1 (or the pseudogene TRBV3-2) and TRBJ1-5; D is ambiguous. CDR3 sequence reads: CASSQGGYQPQHF. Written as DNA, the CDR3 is TGTGCCAGCAGCCAGGGCGGATATCAGCCCCAGCATTTT.